One and the same sample provided the 3 T cell receptor beta chains below, sequenced in a study of OX40 agonist ivuxolimab in advanced cancers. Using immunoSEQ multiplex PCR, the repertoire was profiled, and TCRdb retains in-frame clones only, with some absent. This table has around 150,000 clones, around 94% appearing once. The sequences come from CD4+ or CD8+ T cells sorted from blood, collected in a trial of the OX40 agonist ivuxolimab. The receptors were gathered from an adult with an advanced solid tumor such as melanoma, head and neck, liver or kidney cancer.

A single count supports this clone. This chain connects TRBV27 to TRBJ2-5; D not resolved. This CDR3 contains 13 residues. Germline CDR1 is MNHEY and CDR2 is SMNVEV (reference sequence). Trimming cost V 6 bases and J 4 bases, with 12 bases left between them. CDR3 protein: CASSPGPRETQYF. In DNA form, the CDR3 reads TGTGCCAGCAGCCCAGGCCCCCGAGAGACCCAGTACTTC.

V and J are TRBV6-1 and TRBJ2-7; D gene uncertain. V was pared by 5 bases and J by 2 bases, with 4 bases between. Germline lookup yields CDR1 MNHNS and CDR2 SASEGT. The CDR3 has 11 residues. The chain's CDR3 is CASSQPYEQYF. The DNA for the CDR3 is TGTGCCAGCAGTCAACCCTACGAGCAGTACTTC.

This clone was found a few times. V is TRBV5-5 and J is TRBJ2-5; D is ambiguous. The CDR3 extends over 14 amino acids. The V end lost 0 bases, the J end lost 1 base, and 7 bases lay between the germline ends. The germline CDR1 and CDR2 sequences are SGHKS and YYEKEE (reference sequence). The CDR3 DNA reads TGTGCCAGCAGCTTGGAATGGGGCCAAGAGACCCAGTACTTC. It encodes CASSLEWGQETQYF.